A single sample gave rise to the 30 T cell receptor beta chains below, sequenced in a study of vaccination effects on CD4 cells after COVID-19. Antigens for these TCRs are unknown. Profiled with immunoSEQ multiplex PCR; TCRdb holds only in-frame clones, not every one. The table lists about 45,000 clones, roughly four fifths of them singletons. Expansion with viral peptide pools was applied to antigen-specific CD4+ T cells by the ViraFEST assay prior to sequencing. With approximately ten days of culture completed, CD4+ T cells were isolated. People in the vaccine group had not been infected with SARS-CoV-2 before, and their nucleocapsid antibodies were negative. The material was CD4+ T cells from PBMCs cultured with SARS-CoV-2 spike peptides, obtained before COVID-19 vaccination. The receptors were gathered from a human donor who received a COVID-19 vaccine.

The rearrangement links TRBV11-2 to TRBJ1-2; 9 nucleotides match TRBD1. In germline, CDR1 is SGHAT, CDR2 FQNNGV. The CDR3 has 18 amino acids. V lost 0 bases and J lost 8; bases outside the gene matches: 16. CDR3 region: CASSLEIYGTGYRGGYTF. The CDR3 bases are TGTGCCAGCAGCTTAGAAATTTACGGGACAGGGTATCGTGGGGGCTACACCTTC.

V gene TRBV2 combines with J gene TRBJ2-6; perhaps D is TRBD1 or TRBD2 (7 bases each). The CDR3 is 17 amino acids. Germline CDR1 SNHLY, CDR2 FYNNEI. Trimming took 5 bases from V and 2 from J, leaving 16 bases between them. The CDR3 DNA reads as TGTGCCAGCAGTCGGCGCAGGGGGGGCACTGGGGCCAACGTCCTGACTTTC. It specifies CASSRRRGGTGANVLTF.

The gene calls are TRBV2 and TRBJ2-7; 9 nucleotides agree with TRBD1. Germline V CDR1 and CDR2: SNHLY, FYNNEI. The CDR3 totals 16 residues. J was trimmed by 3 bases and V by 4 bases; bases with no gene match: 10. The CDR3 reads CASSATSGTGIYEQYV. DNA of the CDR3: TGTGCCAGCAGTGCAACATCCGGGACAGGGATCTACGAGCAGTACGTC.

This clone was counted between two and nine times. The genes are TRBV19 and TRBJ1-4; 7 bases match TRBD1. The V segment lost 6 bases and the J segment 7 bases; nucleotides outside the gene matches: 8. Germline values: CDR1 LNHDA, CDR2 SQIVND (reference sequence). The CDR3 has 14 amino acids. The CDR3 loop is CASRDTGAREKLFF. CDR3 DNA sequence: TGTGCCAGTAGGGATACAGGGGCCCGTGAAAAACTGTTTTTT.

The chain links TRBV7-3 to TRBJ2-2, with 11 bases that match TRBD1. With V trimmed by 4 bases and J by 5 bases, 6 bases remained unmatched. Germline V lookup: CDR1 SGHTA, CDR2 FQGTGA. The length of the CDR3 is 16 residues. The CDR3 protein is CASSSAGTGGTGELFF. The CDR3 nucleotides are TGTGCCAGCAGCTCGGCCGGGACAGGGGGGACCGGGGAGCTGTTTTTT.

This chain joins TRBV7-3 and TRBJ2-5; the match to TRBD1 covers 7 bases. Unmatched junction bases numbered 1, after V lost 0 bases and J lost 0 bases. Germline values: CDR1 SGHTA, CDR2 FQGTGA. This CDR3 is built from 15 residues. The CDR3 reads CASSLTQGHQETQYF. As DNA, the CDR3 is TGTGCCAGCAGCTTAACACAGGGGCACCAAGAGACCCAGTACTTC.

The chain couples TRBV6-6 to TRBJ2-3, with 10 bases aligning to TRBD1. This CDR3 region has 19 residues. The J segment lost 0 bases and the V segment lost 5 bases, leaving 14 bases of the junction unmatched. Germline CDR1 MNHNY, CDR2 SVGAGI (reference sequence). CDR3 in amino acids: CASSPRKLLGQGSTDTQYF. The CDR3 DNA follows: TGTGCCAGCAGTCCCAGAAAGCTACTGGGACAGGGGAGCACAGATACGCAGTATTTT.

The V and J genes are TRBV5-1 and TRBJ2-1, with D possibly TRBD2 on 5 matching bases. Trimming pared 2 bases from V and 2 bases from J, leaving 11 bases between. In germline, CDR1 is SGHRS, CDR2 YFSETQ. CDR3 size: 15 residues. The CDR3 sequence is CASSFDGGTYNEQFF. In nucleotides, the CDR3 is TGCGCCAGCAGCTTCGACGGAGGCACCTACAATGAGCAGTTCTTC.

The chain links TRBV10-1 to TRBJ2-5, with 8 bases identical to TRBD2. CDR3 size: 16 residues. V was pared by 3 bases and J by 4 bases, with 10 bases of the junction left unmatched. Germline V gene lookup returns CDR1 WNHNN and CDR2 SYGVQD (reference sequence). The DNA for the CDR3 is TGCGCCAGCAGTGACCAAGGACTAGCTGGGGGAGAGACCCAGTACTTC. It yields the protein CASSDQGLAGGETQYF.

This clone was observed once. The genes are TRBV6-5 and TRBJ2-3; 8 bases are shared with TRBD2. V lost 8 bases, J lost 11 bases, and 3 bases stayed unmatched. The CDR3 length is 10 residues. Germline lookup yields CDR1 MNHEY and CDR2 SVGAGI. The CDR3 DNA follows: TGTGCCAGCGCGGGGGGTGGGCAGTATTTT. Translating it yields CASAGGGQYF.

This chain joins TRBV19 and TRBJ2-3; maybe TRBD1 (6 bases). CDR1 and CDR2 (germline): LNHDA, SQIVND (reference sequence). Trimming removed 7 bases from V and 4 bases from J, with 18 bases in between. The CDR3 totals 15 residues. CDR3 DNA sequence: TGTGCCAGTACCCCAAGGGGGATCGGCGCAGATACGCAGTATTTT. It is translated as CASTPRGIGADTQYF.

The CDR3, as DNA: TGCGCCAGCAGCCATACAGGGGAACCCTCTTATGGCTACACCTTC. Amino acids: CASSHTGEPSYGYTF. This sequence joins TRBV5-1 and TRBJ1-2, with TRBD1 matching 7 bases. V lost 4 bases and J lost 5; bases outside the gene matches: 11. The germline gives CDR1 SGHRS, CDR2 YFSETQ. There are 15 residues in the CDR3.

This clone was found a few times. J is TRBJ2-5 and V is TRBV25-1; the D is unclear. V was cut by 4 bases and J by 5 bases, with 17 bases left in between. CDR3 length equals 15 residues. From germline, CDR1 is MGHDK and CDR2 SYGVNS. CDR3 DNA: TGTGCCAGCAGTGGCCTGGGTTCGTTTTACGAGACCCAGTACTTC. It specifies CASSGLGSFYETQYF. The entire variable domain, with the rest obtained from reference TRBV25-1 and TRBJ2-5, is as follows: EADIYQTPRYLVIGTGKKITLECSQTMGHDKMYWYQQDPGMELHLIHYSYGVNSTEKGDLSSESTVSRIRTEHFPLTLESARPSHTSQYLCASSGLGSFYETQYFGPGTRLLVL.

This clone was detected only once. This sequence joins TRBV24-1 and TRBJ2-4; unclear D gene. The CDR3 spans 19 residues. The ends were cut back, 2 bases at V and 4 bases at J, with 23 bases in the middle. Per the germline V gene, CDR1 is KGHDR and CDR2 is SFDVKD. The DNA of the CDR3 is TGTGCCACCAGTGATTCCCTTCAGATCACAGATATCAAGAAAAACATTCAGTACTTC. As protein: CATSDSLQITDIKKNIQYF.

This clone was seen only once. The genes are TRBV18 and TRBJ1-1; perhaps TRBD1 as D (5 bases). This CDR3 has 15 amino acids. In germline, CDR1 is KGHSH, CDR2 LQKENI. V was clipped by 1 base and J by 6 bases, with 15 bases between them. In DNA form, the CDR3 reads TGTGCCAGCTCACCACGGGCGGGGGTCGGGTCTGAAGCTTTCTTT. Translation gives CASSPRAGVGSEAFF.

The CDR3 nucleotides read TGTGCCAGCAACAGGGGGCCCCAAGAGACCCAGTACTTC. The encoded protein is CASNRGPQETQYF. The chain links TRBV6-5 to TRBJ2-5, with TRBD1 matching over 9 bases. Unmatched junction bases numbered 1, after V lost 7 bases and J lost 1 base. CDR1 MNHEY and CDR2 SVGAGI come from the germline V gene. CDR3 length: 13 amino acids.

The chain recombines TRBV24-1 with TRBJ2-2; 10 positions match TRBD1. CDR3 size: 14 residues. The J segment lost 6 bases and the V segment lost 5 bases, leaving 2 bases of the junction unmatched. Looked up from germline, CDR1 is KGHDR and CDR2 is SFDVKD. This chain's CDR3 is CATSGTGGSGELFF. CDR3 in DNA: TGTGCCACCAGTGGGACAGGGGGATCCGGGGAGCTGTTTTTT.

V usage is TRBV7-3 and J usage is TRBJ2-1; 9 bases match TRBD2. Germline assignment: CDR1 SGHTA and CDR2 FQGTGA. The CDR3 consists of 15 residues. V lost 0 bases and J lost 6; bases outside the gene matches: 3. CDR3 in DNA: TGTGCCAGCAGCTTAACCCGGACTAGCGCCAATGAGCAGTTCTTC. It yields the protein CASSLTRTSANEQFF.

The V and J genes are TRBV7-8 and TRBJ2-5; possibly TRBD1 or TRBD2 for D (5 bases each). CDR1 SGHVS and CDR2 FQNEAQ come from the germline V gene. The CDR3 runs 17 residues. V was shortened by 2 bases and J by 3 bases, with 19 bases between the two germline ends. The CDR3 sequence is CASSLSLGTSREETQYF. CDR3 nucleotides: TGTGCCAGCAGCTTAAGCTTAGGGACCTCCCGGGAAGAGACCCAGTACTTC.

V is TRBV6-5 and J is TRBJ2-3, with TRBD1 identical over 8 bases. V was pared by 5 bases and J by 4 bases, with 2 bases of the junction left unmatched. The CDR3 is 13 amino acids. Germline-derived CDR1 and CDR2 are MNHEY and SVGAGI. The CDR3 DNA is TGTGCCAGCAGTAAACAGGGGGCAGATACGCAGTATTTT. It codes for CASSKQGADTQYF.

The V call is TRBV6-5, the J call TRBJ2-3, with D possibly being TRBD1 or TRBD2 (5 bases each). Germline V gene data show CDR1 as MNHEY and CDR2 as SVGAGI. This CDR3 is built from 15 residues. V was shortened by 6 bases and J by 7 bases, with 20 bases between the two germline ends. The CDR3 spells CASRPLPTAGNTQYF. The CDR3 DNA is TGTGCCAGCAGACCACTCCCGACAGCCGGGAATACGCAGTATTTT.

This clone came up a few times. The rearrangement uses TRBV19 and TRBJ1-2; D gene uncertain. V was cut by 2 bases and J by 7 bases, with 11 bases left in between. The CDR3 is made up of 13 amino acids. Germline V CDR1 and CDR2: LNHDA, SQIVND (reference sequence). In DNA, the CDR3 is TGTGCCAGTAGTATAAGGACGCCTGGTGGCTACACCTTC. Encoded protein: CASSIRTPGGYTF.

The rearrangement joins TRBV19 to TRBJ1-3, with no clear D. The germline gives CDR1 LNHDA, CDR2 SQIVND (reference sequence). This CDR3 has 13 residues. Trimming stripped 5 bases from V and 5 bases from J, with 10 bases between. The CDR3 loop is CASSLRDRNTIYF. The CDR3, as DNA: TGTGCCAGTAGTTTGAGGGATCGAAACACCATATATTTT.

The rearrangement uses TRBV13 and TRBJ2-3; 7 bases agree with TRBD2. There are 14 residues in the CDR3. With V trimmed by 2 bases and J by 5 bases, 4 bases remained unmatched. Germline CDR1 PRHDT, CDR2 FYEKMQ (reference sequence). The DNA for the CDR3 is TGTGCCAGCAGCTTAAGACTAGCCGGAGATACGCAGTATTTT. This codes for CASSLRLAGDTQYF.

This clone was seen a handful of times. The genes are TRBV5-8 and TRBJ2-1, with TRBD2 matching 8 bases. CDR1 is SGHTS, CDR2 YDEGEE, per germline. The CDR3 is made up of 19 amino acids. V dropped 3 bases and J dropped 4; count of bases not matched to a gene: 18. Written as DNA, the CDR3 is TGTGCCAGCAGCTCGGGTCGGAAGCTGGTAGCGGGAACATACAATGAGCAGTTCTTC. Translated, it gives CASSSGRKLVAGTYNEQFF.

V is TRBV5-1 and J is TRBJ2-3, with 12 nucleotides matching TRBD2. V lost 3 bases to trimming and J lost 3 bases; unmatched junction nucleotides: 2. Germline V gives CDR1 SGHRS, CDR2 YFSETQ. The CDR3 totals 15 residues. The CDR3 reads CASSSLAGGTDTQYF. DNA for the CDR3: TGCGCCAGCAGCTCACTAGCGGGGGGAACAGATACGCAGTATTTT.

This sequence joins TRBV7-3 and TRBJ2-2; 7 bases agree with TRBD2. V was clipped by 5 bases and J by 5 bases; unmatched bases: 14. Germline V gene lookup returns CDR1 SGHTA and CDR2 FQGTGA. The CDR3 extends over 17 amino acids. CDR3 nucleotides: TGTGCCAGCAGCCCATCGGGCGGGGGAGATCAAACCGGGGAGCTGTTTTTT. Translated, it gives CASSPSGGGDQTGELFF.

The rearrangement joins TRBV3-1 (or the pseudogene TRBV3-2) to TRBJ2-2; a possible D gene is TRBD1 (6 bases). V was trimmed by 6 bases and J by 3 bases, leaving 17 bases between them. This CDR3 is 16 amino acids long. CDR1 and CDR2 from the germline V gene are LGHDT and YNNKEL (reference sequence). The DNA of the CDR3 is TGTGCCAGCAGACGCTTCCTGGGGGCGGACACCGGGGAGCTGTTTTTT. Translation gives CASRRFLGADTGELFF.

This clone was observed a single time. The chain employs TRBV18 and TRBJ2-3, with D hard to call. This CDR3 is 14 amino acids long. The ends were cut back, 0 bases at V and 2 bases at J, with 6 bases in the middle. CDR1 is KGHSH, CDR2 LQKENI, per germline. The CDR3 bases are TGTGCCAGCTCACCACCGTCTTCCACAGATACGCAGTATTTT. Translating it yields CASSPPSSTDTQYF.

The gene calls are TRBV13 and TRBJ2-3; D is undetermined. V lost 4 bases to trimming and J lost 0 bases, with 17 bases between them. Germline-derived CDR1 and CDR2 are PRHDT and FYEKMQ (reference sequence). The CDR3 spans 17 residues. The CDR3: CASSSEPSDSSTDTQYF. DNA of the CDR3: TGTGCCAGCAGCTCAGAGCCTTCGGATTCTAGCACAGATACGCAGTATTTT.